The 30 T cell receptor beta chains in this list originate from one sample, sequenced in a study of breast tumors, draining lymph nodes, adjacent tissues. Axillary draining lymph nodes of breast cancer patients supplied the node samples. Each CDR3 protein gets one entry after TCRdb re-called the multiplex PCR reads with MiXCR. Altogether fewer than 200,000 distinct CDR3 sequences are present, approximately 30% being singletons, with the ten largest covering roughly 4.3%. Sample: axillary lymph node tissue. The source of these receptors is a female donor with breast cancer. Some clones in this sample may be carry-over from other donors' samples.

This clonotype showed up many times. The chain is built from TRBV18 and TRBJ1-2, with unresolved D. Per germline, CDR1 KGHSH and CDR2 LQKENI. This CDR3 is built from 13 residues. Trimming stripped 2 bases from V and 3 bases from J, with 7 bases between. The CDR3 nucleotides read TGTGCCAGCTCACCAGGGGAATACTATGGCTACACCTTC. Translated, it gives CASSPGEYYGYTF.

DNA for the CDR3: TGTGCCAGCAGCTTAGTTGCCAGGGAGGGCCCCGAAGCTTTCTTT. Translation: CASSLVAREGPEAFF. This chain uses TRBV11-1 with TRBJ1-1; D may be TRBD1 (5 bases). Germline V gene lookup returns CDR1 SGHAT and CDR2 FQDESV (reference sequence). V was shortened by 1 base and J by 8 bases, with 17 bases between the two germline ends. The CDR3 length is 15 residues.

The chain carries TRBV4-2 and TRBJ2-2; D is possibly TRBD2 (7 bases). The CDR3 sequence is 16 residues long. Trimming cost V 5 bases and J 0 bases, with 13 bases left between them. Germline V gives CDR1 LGHNA, CDR2 YNFKEQ. CDR3 residues: CASSWGGDPNTGELFF. The CDR3 bases are TGTGCCAGCAGCTGGGGGGGCGATCCGAACACCGGGGAGCTGTTTTTT.

Remarks on this clonotype: A much larger clone differs by one base, so this may be a read error. V is TRBV19 and J is TRBJ2-7; D is possibly TRBD2 (5 bases). CDR3 length: 13 residues. The germline gives CDR1 LNHDA, CDR2 SQIVND (reference sequence). CDR3 in DNA: TGTGCCAGTAGTATGGGCACAGACTACGAGCGGTACTTC. It codes for CASSMGTDYERYF.

This clonotype has a count of ten or more. The genes are TRBV11-1 and TRBJ2-3; D is undetermined. The CDR3 is 14 residues long. Germline V gene lookup returns CDR1 SGHAT and CDR2 FQDESV (reference sequence). Trimming took 5 bases from V and 0 from J, leaving 9 bases between them. CDR3 sequence: CASSTLRSTDTQYF. The CDR3 coding sequence is TGTGCCAGCAGCACACTACGGAGCACAGATACGCAGTATTTT.

Many counts were recorded for this clonotype. The chain couples TRBV18 to TRBJ2-3, with D maybe TRBD1 (6 bases). Trimming pared 3 bases from V and 4 bases from J, leaving 11 bases between. The length of the CDR3 is 14 residues. CDR1 and CDR2 from the germline V gene are KGHSH and LQKENI. The CDR3: CASSPQGPPDTQYF. CDR3 DNA: TGTGCCAGCTCACCCCAGGGGCCTCCAGATACGCAGTATTTT.

This clonotype was observed many times. The genes are TRBV5-8 and TRBJ1-6; D not resolved. Germline CDR1 is SGHTS and CDR2 is YDEGEE. Trimming shortened V by 1 base and J by 6 bases, and 14 bases separated the two germline ends. The CDR3 spans 16 residues. Written as DNA, the CDR3 is TGTGCCAGCAGCTTGATTAGGGATCCTGGTAATTCACCCCTCCACTTT. This gives the protein CASSLIRDPGNSPLHF.

This clonotype has ten or more counts. The chain joins TRBV19 to TRBJ1-3; D is undetermined. The CDR3 consists of 13 residues. V dropped 6 bases and J dropped 1 base, with 7 bases sitting between them. Germline loops: CDR1 LNHDA, CDR2 SQIVND (reference sequence). Written as DNA, the CDR3 is TGTGCCAGTAGGTTGCGGTCTGGAAACACCATATATTTT. Translated, it gives CASRLRSGNTIYF.

The V gene is TRBV3-1, the J gene TRBJ1-2; no firm D call. Trimming left V 0 bases short and J 1 base short, with 6 bases between. Germline V gene lookup returns CDR1 LGHDT and CDR2 YNNKEL (reference sequence). This CDR3 is 14 amino acids long. The DNA of the CDR3 is TGTGCCAGCAGCCAAGACCTTGTTAACTATGGCTACACCTTC. Translating gives CASSQDLVNYGYTF.

On this clonotype: The junction departs from germline at one end; a sequencing error may be responsible. CDR3 in amino acids: CASGFSGAGEQYF. The DNA of the CDR3 is TGTGCCAGCGGCTTCTCGGGGGCAGGCGAGCAGTACTTC. This sequence joins TRBV7-3 and TRBJ2-7; perhaps D is TRBD1 or TRBD2 (6 bases each). The CDR3 totals 13 residues. Germline V CDR1 and CDR2: SGHTA, FQGTGA.

This chain connects TRBV12-3 or TRBV12-4 to TRBJ2-2, with D hard to call. CDR3 length equals 13 residues. Trimming took 6 bases from V and 6 from J, leaving 11 bases between them. The DNA of the CDR3 is TGTGCCAGCAGCGCGACCGGGCCCGGGGAGCTGTTTTTT. Protein sequence: CASSATGPGELFF.

This clonotype appeared many times. This chain uses TRBV7-9 with TRBJ2-7, with a possible D match to TRBD1 (5 bases). Germline CDR1 SEHNR, CDR2 FQNEAQ (reference sequence). The V end lost 3 bases, the J end lost 7 bases, and 13 bases lay between the germline ends. This CDR3 region has 13 residues. CDR3 protein: CASSFRTDTEQYF. In nucleotides, the CDR3 is TGTGCCAGCAGCTTCCGGACGGACACAGAGCAGTACTTC.

Concerning this clonotype: The DNA is left out, because the CDR3 cannot be placed on it with certainty; the CDR3 is given as TCRdb lists it. The chain is built from TRBV2 and TRBJ2-1; TRBD1 is the table's D call, not checked against the DNA. Germline V lookup: CDR1 SNHLY, CDR2 FYNNEI. The CDR3 comprises 20 residues, both ends counted. The CDR3 protein is CAGGRTAAYEQYFGVNEQFF.

Worth noting for this clonotype: A read error may account for a junction end that differs from germline. This chain joins TRBV6-6 and TRBJ2-5; possible D gene TRBD1, 5 bases. The CDR3 runs to 14 residues. The germline gives CDR1 MNHNY, CDR2 SVGAGI (reference sequence). In nucleotides, the CDR3 is TGTGCCGGCAGGGCCTCAGGGTTTCAAGAGACCCAGTACTTC. Translating gives CAGRASGFQETQYF.

This clonotype appeared once. This rearrangement joins TRBV27 to TRBJ2-7, with TRBD2 as a possible D gene (6 bases). Trimming left V 5 bases short and J 6 bases short, with 20 bases between. CDR3 length: 15 amino acids. From germline, CDR1 is MNHEY and CDR2 SMNVEV (reference sequence). The CDR3 DNA reads TGTGCCAGCAGTGTCTGGGGGGACGGGAACGGCGAGCAGTACTTC. It encodes CASSVWGDGNGEQYF.

The sample holds many counts of this clonotype. The chain uses TRBV11-3 and TRBJ1-3, with 7 bases that match TRBD1. Germline V CDR1 and CDR2: SGHNT, YENEEA. This CDR3 contains 16 residues. The V and J ends lost 0 bases and 2 bases, in that order; junction bases with no gene match: 4. The CDR3 bases are TGTGCCAGCAGCTTAGACCTGAGGGGGCCTGGAAACACCATATATTTT. It is translated as CASSLDLRGPGNTIYF.

V usage is TRBV5-8 and J usage is TRBJ2-5; TRBD1 is a possible D gene (5 bases). Germline V gene sequence: CDR1 SGHTS, CDR2 YDEGEE. V shed 0 bases and J shed 9 bases, with 9 bases lying between them. CDR3 length: 12 amino acids. The CDR3 region has the DNA TGTGCCAGCAGCTTGGGACAGCCTCCCCAGTACTTC. Translation: CASSLGQPPQYF.

This clonotype was seen at least ten times. V usage is TRBV7-2 and J usage is TRBJ2-2; D is possibly TRBD1 (6 bases). This CDR3 region has 18 residues. CDR1 SGHTA and CDR2 FQGNSA come from the germline V gene. The V gene lost 7 bases and the J gene lost 5 bases, with 26 bases spanning the gap. This chain's CDR3 is CASTQTADTGSGTGELFF. For the CDR3, the DNA is TGTGCCAGCACGCAGACTGCCGATACAGGGTCAGGAACCGGGGAGCTGTTTTTT.

Points on this clonotype: An end of the junction does not agree with germline; a read error may underlie this. The chain recombines TRBV6-6 with TRBJ1-2; 7 positions agree with TRBD1. Germline CDR1 is MNHNY and CDR2 is SVGAGI (reference sequence). There are 15 residues in the CDR3. CDR3 region: CVSSHSGDRSYGYTF. In nucleotides, the CDR3 is TGTGTCAGCAGTCACTCGGGGGACAGATCCTATGGCTACACCTTC.

This clonotype was seen many times. One end of the junction fails to match germline, which may point to a read error. The gene calls are TRBV20-1 and TRBJ2-5; TRBD2 aligns across 8 bases. This CDR3 comprises 15 residues. Germline CDR1 is DFQATT and CDR2 is SNEGSKA (reference sequence). CDR3 loop: CSVRSSGSPQETQYF. CDR3 nucleotides: TGCAGTGTTAGATCAAGCGGGAGCCCACAAGAGACCCAGTACTTC.

This clonotype was counted a few times. At one end the junction does not follow the germline gene, possibly because of a read error. The gene calls are TRBV12-3 or TRBV12-4 and TRBJ2-6; 7 bases are a match to TRBD1. The CDR3 sequence is 13 residues long. This chain's CDR3 is CASSRGQLNTEAF. The DNA of the CDR3 is TGTGCCAGCAGCCGGGGACAGCTAAACACTGAAGCTTTC.

This clonotype was found many times. The V call is TRBV7-6, the J call TRBJ2-7; D may match TRBD1 or TRBD2 (6 bases each). Germline V lookup: CDR1 SGHVS, CDR2 FNYEAQ. The CDR3 extends over 14 amino acids. V dropped 5 bases and J dropped 4 bases, with 15 bases sitting between them. The CDR3 spells CASSPLGGRYEQYF. CDR3 coding DNA: TGTGCCAGCAGCCCCCTCGGGGGCAGGTACGAGCAGTACTTC.

V and J are TRBV20-1 and TRBJ2-1, with D uncertain. Germline V gene data show CDR1 as DFQATT and CDR2 as SNEGSKA (reference sequence). V was pared by 2 bases and J by 5 bases, with 10 bases between. CDR3 size: 13 residues. The CDR3 loop is CSARLHSDNEQFF. In DNA, the CDR3 is TGCAGTGCTAGACTACATTCGGACAATGAGCAGTTCTTC.

In DNA form, the CDR3 reads TGTGCCACCAGCAGCCAAGCCTACCCGGGACTAGCGGGGGACACAGATACGCAGTATTTT. Protein sequence: CATSSQAYPGLAGDTDTQYF. The chain has TRBV15 and TRBJ2-3, with TRBD2 matching over 14 bases. With 3 bases clipped from V and 2 bases from J, the junction kept 13 bases outside the gene matches. The CDR3 contains 20 residues. The germline V gene has CDR1 LNHNV and CDR2 YYDKDF (reference sequence).

This clonotype was counted at least ten times. The chain carries TRBV19 and TRBJ2-1; maybe TRBD1 (6 bases). The CDR3 spans 11 residues. Germline CDR1 and CDR2: LNHDA and SQIVND (reference sequence). Deletions cut 6 bases from V and 12 bases from J, with 12 bases between. The CDR3, as DNA: TGTGCCAGTAGGGAGGAAGGGGGGCAGTTCTTC. Protein sequence: CASREEGGQFF.

The chain is built from TRBV5-6 and TRBJ2-1; the match to TRBD2 covers 13 bases. Germline V gene data show CDR1 as SGHDT and CDR2 as YYEEEE. The CDR3 consists of 12 residues. Trimming removed 4 bases from V and 14 bases from J; junction bases left unmatched: 3. The CDR3 loop reads CASSLGLAGEFF. CDR3 DNA sequence: TGTGCCAGCAGCCTAGGACTAGCGGGAGAGTTCTTC.

This clonotype came up many times. The J gene is TRBJ1-2, the V gene TRBV7-8, with 9 bases aligning to TRBD1. The V gene end was trimmed by 1 base and the J gene end by 8 bases; junction bases not matched to a gene: 2. Germline-derived CDR1 and CDR2 are SGHVS and FQNEAQ. The CDR3 extends over 13 amino acids. The CDR3: CASSLGQGGGYTF. The DNA for the CDR3 is TGTGCCAGCAGCTTAGGACAGGGGGGAGGCTACACCTTC.

As concerns this clonotype: This CDR3 fails to terminate in the conserved phenylalanine or tryptophan, so it likely reflects a read error. V usage is TRBV24-1 and J usage is TRBJ1-3, with D hard to call. V lost 11 bases and J lost 2, with 21 bases in between. CDR1 and CDR2 (germline): KGHDR, SFDVKD. The CDR3 consists of 16 residues. Here the CDR3 reads CASSVGPYGAGNTIYL. Written as DNA, the CDR3 is TGTGCCAGCTCAGTAGGACCGTACGGGGCTGGAAACACCATATATCTT.

This clonotype was counted at least ten times. The CDR3, as DNA: TGTGCCAGCAGCCGACTAGCGGGAGACCCAGATACGCAGTATTTT. Protein product: CASSRLAGDPDTQYF. The V and J genes are TRBV13 and TRBJ2-3; 12 nucleotides match TRBD2. Looked up from germline, CDR1 is PRHDT and CDR2 is FYEKMQ (reference sequence). The CDR3 is 15 residues long. Trimming took 5 bases from V and 4 from J; bases not matched to a gene: 4.

A remark on this clonotype: A much larger clone differs from this one at a single base, so this may be a read error. This chain joins TRBV6-4 and TRBJ1-6, with D possibly matching TRBD1 (5 bases). Germline V gene data show CDR1 as MRHNA and CDR2 as SNTAGT. The CDR3 consists of 18 residues. CDR3 nucleotides: TGTGCCAGCAGTCTTCCTGGGACTTTCCGCTCCTATAATCCACCCCTCCACTTT. This gives the protein CASSLPGTFRSYNPPLHF.